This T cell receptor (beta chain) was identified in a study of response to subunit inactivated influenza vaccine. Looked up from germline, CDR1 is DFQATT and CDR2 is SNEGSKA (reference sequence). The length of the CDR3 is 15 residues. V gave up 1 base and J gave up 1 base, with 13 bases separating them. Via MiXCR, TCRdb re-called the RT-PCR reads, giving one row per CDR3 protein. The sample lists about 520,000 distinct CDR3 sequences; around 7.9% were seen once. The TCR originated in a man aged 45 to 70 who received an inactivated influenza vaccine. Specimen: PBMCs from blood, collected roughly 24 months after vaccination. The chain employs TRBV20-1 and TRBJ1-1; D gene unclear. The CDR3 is CSARAGTRWNTEAFF. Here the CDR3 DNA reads TGCAGTGCTAGAGCGGGAACCCGATGGAACACTGAAGCTTTCTTT.